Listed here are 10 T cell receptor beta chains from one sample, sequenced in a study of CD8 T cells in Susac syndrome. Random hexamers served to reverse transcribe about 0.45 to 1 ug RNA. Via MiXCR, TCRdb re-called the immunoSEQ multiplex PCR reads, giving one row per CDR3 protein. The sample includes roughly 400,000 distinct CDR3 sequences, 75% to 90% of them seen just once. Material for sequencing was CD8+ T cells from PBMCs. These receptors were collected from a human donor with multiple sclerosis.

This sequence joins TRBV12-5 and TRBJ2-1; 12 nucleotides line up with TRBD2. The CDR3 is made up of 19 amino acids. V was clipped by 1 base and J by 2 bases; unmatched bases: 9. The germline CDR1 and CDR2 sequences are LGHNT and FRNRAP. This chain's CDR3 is CASGLDHRLAGVAYNEQFF. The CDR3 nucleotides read TGTGCTAGTGGTTTGGACCATCGACTAGCGGGAGTTGCCTACAATGAGCAGTTCTTC.

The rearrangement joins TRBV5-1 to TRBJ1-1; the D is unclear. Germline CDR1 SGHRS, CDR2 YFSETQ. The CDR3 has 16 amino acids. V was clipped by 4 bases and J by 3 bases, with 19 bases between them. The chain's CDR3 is CASSPLRVEGHTEAFF. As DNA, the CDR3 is TGCGCCAGCAGCCCCCTACGGGTAGAAGGGCACACTGAAGCTTTCTTT. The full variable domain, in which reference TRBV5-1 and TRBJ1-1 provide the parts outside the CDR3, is KAGVTQTPRYLIKTRGQQVTLSCSPISGHRSVSWYQQTPGQGLQFLFEYFSETQRNKGNFPGRFSGRQFSNSRSEMNVSTLELGDSALYLCASSPLRVEGHTEAFFGQGTRLTVV.

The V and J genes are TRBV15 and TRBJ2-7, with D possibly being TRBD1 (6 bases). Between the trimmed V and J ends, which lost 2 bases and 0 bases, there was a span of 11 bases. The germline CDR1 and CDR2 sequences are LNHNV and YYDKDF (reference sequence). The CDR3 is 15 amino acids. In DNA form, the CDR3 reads TGTGCCACCAGCAGAAGCCGGACAGACTCCTACGAGCAGTACTTC. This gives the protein CATSRSRTDSYEQYF.

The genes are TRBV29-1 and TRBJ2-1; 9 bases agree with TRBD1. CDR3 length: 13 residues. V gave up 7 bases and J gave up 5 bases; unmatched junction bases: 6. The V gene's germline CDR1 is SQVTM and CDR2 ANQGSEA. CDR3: CSGDRAYDNEQFF. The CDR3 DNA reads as TGCAGCGGGGACAGGGCCTATGACAATGAGCAGTTCTTC.

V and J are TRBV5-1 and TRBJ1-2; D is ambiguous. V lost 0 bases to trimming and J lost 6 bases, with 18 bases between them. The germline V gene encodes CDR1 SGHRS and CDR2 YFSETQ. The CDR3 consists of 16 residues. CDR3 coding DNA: TGCGCCAGCAGCTTGGTTCAGGCCGGCAATCTTAATGGCTACACCTTC. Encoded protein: CASSLVQAGNLNGYTF.

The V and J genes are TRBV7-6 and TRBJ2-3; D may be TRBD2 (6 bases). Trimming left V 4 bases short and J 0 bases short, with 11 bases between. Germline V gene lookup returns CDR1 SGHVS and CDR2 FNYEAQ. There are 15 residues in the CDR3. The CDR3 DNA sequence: TGTGCCAGCAGCTCCGGCGGGGAGAGCACAGATACGCAGTATTTT. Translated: CASSSGGESTDTQYF.

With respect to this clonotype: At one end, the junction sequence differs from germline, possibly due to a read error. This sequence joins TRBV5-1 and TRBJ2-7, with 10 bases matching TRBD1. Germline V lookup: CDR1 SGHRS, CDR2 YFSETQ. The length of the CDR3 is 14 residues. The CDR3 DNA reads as TGTGCCAGCAGTTTAGACAGGGGGCCCTACGAGCAGTACTTC. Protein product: CASSLDRGPYEQYF.

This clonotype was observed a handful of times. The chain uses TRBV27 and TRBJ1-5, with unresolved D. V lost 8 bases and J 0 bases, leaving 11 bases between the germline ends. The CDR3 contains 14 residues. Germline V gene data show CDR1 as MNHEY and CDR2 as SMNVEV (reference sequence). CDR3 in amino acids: CASSGSGSNQPQHF. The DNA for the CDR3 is TGTGCCAGCTCTGGCTCGGGTAGCAATCAGCCCCAGCATTTT.

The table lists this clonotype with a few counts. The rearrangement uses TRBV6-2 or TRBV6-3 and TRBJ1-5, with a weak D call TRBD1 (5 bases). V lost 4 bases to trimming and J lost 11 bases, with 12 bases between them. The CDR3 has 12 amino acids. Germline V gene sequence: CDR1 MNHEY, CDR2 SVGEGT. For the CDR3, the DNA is TGTGCCAGCAGTTTGGGGGACCCGGCCCAGCATTTT. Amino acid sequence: CASSLGDPAQHF.

The CDR3 DNA follows: TGTGCCAGCAGCCCTCCTTCGGGACTAGCGGGACGATTTTCCACAGATACGCAGTATTTT. Encoded protein: CASSPPSGLAGRFSTDTQYF. V and J are TRBV11-1 and TRBJ2-3; 13 bases are shared with TRBD2. CDR3 length: 20 residues. Germline values: CDR1 SGHAT, CDR2 FQDESV (reference sequence). The junction had 16 bases not matched to a gene; V was cut back by 5 bases and J by 2 bases.